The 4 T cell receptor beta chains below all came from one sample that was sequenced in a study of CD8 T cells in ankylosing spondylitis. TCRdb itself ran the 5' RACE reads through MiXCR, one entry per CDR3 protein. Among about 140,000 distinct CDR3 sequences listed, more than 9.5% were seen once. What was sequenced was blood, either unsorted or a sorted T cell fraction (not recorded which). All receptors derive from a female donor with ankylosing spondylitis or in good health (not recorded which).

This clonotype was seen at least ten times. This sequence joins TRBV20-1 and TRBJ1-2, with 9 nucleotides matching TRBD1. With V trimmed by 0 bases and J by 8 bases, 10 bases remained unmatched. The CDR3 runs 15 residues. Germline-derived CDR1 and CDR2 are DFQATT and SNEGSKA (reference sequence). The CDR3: CSARDPGQGLFGYTF. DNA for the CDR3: TGCAGTGCTAGAGATCCGGGACAGGGCCTATTCGGCTACACCTTC.

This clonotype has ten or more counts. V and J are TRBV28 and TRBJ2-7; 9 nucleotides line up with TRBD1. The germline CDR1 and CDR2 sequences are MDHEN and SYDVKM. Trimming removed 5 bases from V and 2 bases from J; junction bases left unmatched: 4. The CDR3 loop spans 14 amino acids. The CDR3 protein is CASSTGTGTYEQYF. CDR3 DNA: TGTGCCAGCAGTACCGGGACAGGGACCTACGAGCAGTACTTC.

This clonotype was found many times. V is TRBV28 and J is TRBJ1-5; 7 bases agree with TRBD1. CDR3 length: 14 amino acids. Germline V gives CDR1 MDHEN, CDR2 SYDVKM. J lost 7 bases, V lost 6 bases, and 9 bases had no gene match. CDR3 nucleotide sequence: TGTGCCAGCAGCCGCGAACAGGGGCGGCAGCCCCAGCATTTT. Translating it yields CASSREQGRQPQHF.

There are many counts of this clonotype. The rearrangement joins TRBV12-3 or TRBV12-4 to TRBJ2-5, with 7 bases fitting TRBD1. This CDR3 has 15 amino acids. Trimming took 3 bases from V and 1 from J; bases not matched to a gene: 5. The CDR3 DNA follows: TGTGCCAGCAGTTTCTTTGCAGGGGGCCAAGAGACCCAGTACTTC. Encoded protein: CASSFFAGGQETQYF.